This T cell receptor beta chain comes out of a study of T cell repertoires in cytomegalovirus infection. About the research overall: CMV infection plus the matching HLA type was flagged by public TCR beta signatures. General study points: The study found HLA-C-restricted CMV-specific TCR beta clonotypes dominating the ex vivo response.

This CDR3 spans 14 amino acids. V shed 7 bases and J 7 bases; nucleotides not matched to a gene: 12. The germline gives CDR1 LNHDA, CDR2 SQIVND (reference sequence). TCRdb re-called the reads with MiXCR, one entry per CDR3 protein. The profile covers around 530,000 distinct CDR3 sequences, with more than 20% appearing a single time and roughly 13% taken by the ten largest. As for this clonotype: Its antigen is unidentified.

Sequencing was carried out using PBMCs. The receptor was derived from a human donor in good health (CMV status not recorded). Some clones in this sample may be carry-over from other donors' samples. V gene TRBV19 combines with J gene TRBJ1-2; 7 bases agree with TRBD1. CDR3 amino acids: CASTSLTGRTGYTF. The CDR3 nucleotides are TGTGCCAGTACCTCCCTGACAGGGCGGACTGGCTACACCTTC.